Each of the 12 T cell receptor beta chains below was sequenced from the same sample in a study of T cells in Graves' hyperthyroidism and ophthalmopathy. Amplified TCR beta CDR3 regions derived from RNA transcripts. In the first-round RT-PCR of the TCR CDR3, the HTBI primer set was used. TCRdb re-called the multiplex PCR reads through MiXCR, storing one row per CDR3 protein. The table includes approximately 640,000 distinct CDR3 sequences, just under 45% detected once. The sequenced material came from peripheral blood or thyroid tissue (not recorded which). Receptor source: an adult man with Graves' disease, either hyperthyroidism or ophthalmopathy (not recorded which).

On this clonotype itself: With a much larger clone just one base away, this may be a read error. The chain has TRBV20-1 and TRBJ1-2; a possible D gene is TRBD1 (5 bases). CDR3 length: 12 amino acids. Germline CDR1 DFQATT, CDR2 SNEGSKA (reference sequence). V lost 5 bases, J lost 8 bases, and 15 bases lay in between. For the CDR3, the DNA is TGCAGTGCTGGGGGAGGGGAAGGCGGCTACACCTTC. As protein: CSAGGGEGGYTF.

This clonotype was counted a few times. The chain is built from TRBV7-9 and TRBJ2-7; the D is unclear. Trimming removed 5 bases at V and 3 bases at J, with 11 bases between. Germline values: CDR1 SEHNR, CDR2 FQNEAQ (reference sequence). The CDR3 is 13 residues long. The CDR3 loop reads CASSQETRYEQYF. CDR3 coding DNA: TGTGCCAGCAGCCAAGAGACGCGCTACGAGCAGTACTTC.

In its sample, this clonotype was seen many times. The V gene is TRBV29-1, the J gene TRBJ2-7; weak D call: TRBD1 (6 bases). The CDR3 sequence is 13 residues long. Germline values: CDR1 SQVTM, CDR2 ANQGSEA. The germline V and J ends were trimmed by 7 bases and 1 base, with 14 bases remaining between them. CDR3 bases: TGCAGCGCACGGACAGACCATTCCTACGAGCAGTACTTC. Translating gives CSARTDHSYEQYF.

This clonotype has just one count. The germline gene is not matched at one end of the junction; a read error may be the cause. The CDR3, as DNA: TGTACCAGCAGCGAACAGGGCGCGGATCAGCCCCAGCATTTT. It codes for CTSSEQGADQPQHF. The rearrangement joins TRBV7-8 to TRBJ1-5; weak D call: TRBD1 (6 bases). The CDR3 has 14 residues. CDR1 is SGHVS and CDR2 is FQNEAQ in the germline V gene. Filled out from reference TRBV7-8 and TRBJ1-5, the complete variable domain reads GAGVSQSPRYKVAKRGQDVALRCDPISGHVSLFWYQQALGQGPEFLTYFQNEAQLDKSGLPSDRFFAERPEGSVSTLKIQRTQQEDSAVYLCTSSEQGADQPQHFGDGTRLSIL.

The chain links TRBV5-4 to TRBJ1-1, with D perhaps matching TRBD1 (5 bases). Germline CDR1 SGHNT, CDR2 YYREEE (reference sequence). V was clipped by 4 bases and J by 6 bases, with 13 bases between them. The CDR3 has 13 residues. CDR3 coding DNA: TGTGCCAGCAGCCCTCAGGGTAGCCCTGAAGCTTTCTTT. It translates to CASSPQGSPEAFF. Full variable domain (remainder filled in from reference TRBV5-4 and TRBJ1-1): ETGVTQSPTHLIKTRGQQVTLRCSSQSGHNTVSWYQQALGQGPQFIFQYYREEENGRGNFPPRFSGLQFPNYSSELNVNALELDDSALYLCASSPQGSPEAFFGQGTRLTVV.

This clonotype was observed a single time. The chain has TRBV9 and TRBJ1-1, with TRBD1 identical over 9 bases. Germline V lookup: CDR1 SGDLS, CDR2 YYNGEE. This CDR3 contains 16 residues. V lost 3 bases to trimming and J lost 0 bases; unmatched junction nucleotides: 6. The CDR3 region has the DNA TGTGCCAGCAGCGGGCCGACAGGGGGAATGAACACTGAAGCTTTCTTT. This codes for CASSGPTGGMNTEAFF.

The chain is built from TRBV12-3 or TRBV12-4 and TRBJ1-6; D remains ambiguous. This CDR3 has 12 amino acids. V was cut by 6 bases and J by 9 bases, with 9 bases left in between. CDR3 DNA: TGTGCCAGCAGCCCCTTGACTTCACCCCTCCACTTT. Its translation is CASSPLTSPLHF.

This clonotype was counted ten times or more. The rearrangement uses TRBV7-9 and TRBJ1-4; D not certain. With 2 bases removed from V and 8 bases from J, the gap between germline ends came to 12 bases. This CDR3 contains 14 residues. Germline V CDR1 and CDR2: SEHNR, FQNEAQ (reference sequence). CDR3 loop: CASSLPYGGEKLFF. The CDR3 DNA reads as TGTGCCAGCAGCTTACCCTATGGCGGGGAAAAACTGTTTTTT.

This clonotype appeared many times. CDR3 protein: CASMANRGVGGYTF. The CDR3 region has the DNA TGTGCCAGCATGGCGAACAGGGGGGTCGGTGGCTACACCTTC. The rearrangement uses TRBV9 and TRBJ1-2, with TRBD1 identical over 8 bases. V was pared by 6 bases and J by 7 bases, with 11 bases of the junction left unmatched. The CDR3 covers 14 residues. CDR1 is SGDLS and CDR2 is YYNGEE in the germline V gene.

This clonotype was seen more than once but under ten times. The rearrangement joins TRBV20-1 to TRBJ2-7; 9 nucleotides align to TRBD1. In germline, CDR1 is DFQATT, CDR2 SNEGSKA (reference sequence). CDR3 size: 14 residues. Trimming took 2 bases from V and 1 from J; bases not matched to a gene: 3. The CDR3 spells CSARSGTGSYEQYF. CDR3 nucleotides: TGCAGTGCTAGATCCGGGACAGGGTCCTACGAGCAGTACTTC.

This clonotype appeared many times. This chain links TRBV7-9 with TRBJ1-6, with 8 bases aligning to TRBD1. Germline CDR1 SEHNR, CDR2 FQNEAQ (reference sequence). V lost 6 bases to trimming and J lost 10 bases; unmatched junction nucleotides: 14. The CDR3 covers 16 residues. The CDR3 spells CASRHTGQGGLSPLHF. The DNA for the CDR3 is TGTGCCAGCAGGCATACAGGACAGGGAGGTTTATCACCCCTCCACTTT.

Points on this clonotype: This may stem from a read error, because a much larger clone lies one nucleotide away. The chain is built from TRBV2 and TRBJ1-6; D is unresolved. Trimming took 4 bases from V and 7 from J, leaving 11 bases between them. In germline, CDR1 is SNHLY, CDR2 FYNNEI. This CDR3 has 14 residues. The CDR3, as DNA: TGTGCCAGCAGTGCGAACAGATGGAATTCACCCCTCCACTTT. Translated: CASSANRWNSPLHF.